The subject of this entry is one TCR beta chain. This specimen belongs to a study of blood T cell repertoires in COVID-19. Background on the study: Samples taken during acute and convalescent COVID-19 were collected in the United States, Italy and Spain. T cells, B-cell-depleted T cells, or PBMCs provided the cDNA or gDNA that served as material.

The CDR3 runs to 16 residues. Germline CDR1 reads MRHNA; CDR2 reads SNTAGT. The ends lost 4 bases at V and 6 bases at J; junction bases unmatched: 6. In the original processing: Nucleated cell counts were estimated from reference gene primer amplification. Data came from immunoSEQ multiplex PCR; TCRdb stores just in-frame clones and leaves some out. V and J calls and clone size are given by that table; D and trimming were obtained from the DNA. The profile shows about 220,000 clones, roughly 85% of them singletons. Sequenced input: peripheral blood. V and J are TRBV6-4 and TRBJ2-1; 13 bases map to TRBD2. The sequence derives from a man aged 45-65 years who had recovered from COVID-19. The CDR3 DNA follows: TGTGCCAGCAGTGCTCCGGGACTAGCGGGGCTCAATGAGCAGTTCTTC. The encoded protein is CASSAPGLAGLNEQFF.